This T cell receptor beta chain was profiled in a study of blood T cell repertoires in COVID-19. Study-wide background: T cells, B-cell-depleted T cells, or PBMCs provided the cDNA or gDNA that served as material.

In the source study's methods: How many nucleated cells were present was estimated from reference gene primer amplification. Repertoires were generated with immunoSEQ multiplex PCR, while TCRdb's copy carries only in-frame clones and drops some. Clone size and V and J calls were adopted from that table, with D and trimming inferred from the DNA. The data show 140,000 or so clones, 85% to 90% seen once. Material for sequencing was peripheral blood. The sequence was collected from a woman aged 80 or over with acute or convalescent COVID-19.

The CDR3 loop is CASRLQGAGGYTF. DNA for the CDR3: TGTGCCAGCAGGTTACAGGGGGCAGGAGGCTACACCTTC. The chain uses TRBV3-1 (or the pseudogene TRBV3-2) and TRBJ1-2; 9 nucleotides match TRBD1. CDR3 length equals 13 residues. Looked up from germline, CDR1 is LGHDT and CDR2 is YNNKEL (reference sequence). V lost 6 bases and J lost 8; bases outside the gene matches: 7.